A selection of T cell receptor beta chains follows, all from one sample in a study of T cells in Graves' hyperthyroidism and ophthalmopathy. TCRdb passed the multiplex PCR reads through MiXCR, listing each CDR3 protein once. This sample has fewer than 450,000 distinct CDR3 sequences, with approximately 17% found just once. What was sequenced was blood. The source is a man in his late teens or twenties with Graves' ophthalmopathy. Both conserved end residues are part of each CDR3. The D gene is left open where the match is weak. Only part of the rows carry a size: once, few, many, or a class if the clone is expanded.

D	J	V	size	CDR3	DNA
.	TRBJ1-1	TRBV2	many	CASSELSRNTEAFF	TGTGCCAGCAGTGAACTTTCCCGAAACACTGAAGCTTTCTTT
TRBD1	TRBJ2-7	TRBV2	many	CASSAGTGGHEQYF	TGTGCCAGCAGTGCCGGGACAGGGGGCCACGAGCAGTACTTC
.	TRBJ2-2	TRBV4-1	few	CASSQVAGRGELFF	TGCGCCAGCAGCCAAGTCGCAGGGAGGGGGGAGCTGTTTTTT
.	TRBJ2-7	TRBV6-5	many	CASSYSSPPEGGYEQYF	TGTGCCAGCAGTTACTCGAGCCCGCCCGAGGGGGGTTACGAGCAGTACTTC
.	TRBJ1-6	TRBV27	many	CASSYRGNSPLHF	TGTGCCAGCAGTTATAGGGGTAATTCACCCCTCCACTTT
.	TRBJ1-1	TRBV5-1	many	CASSLGAGGISEAFF	TGCGCCAGCAGCTTGGGAGCGGGGGGGATATCTGAAGCTTTCTTT
.	TRBJ1-6	TRBV13	many	CASSLRPQSSYNSPLHF	TGTGCCAGCAGCTTGCGACCGCAGAGCTCCTATAATTCACCCCTCCACTTT
.	TRBJ2-7	TRBV24-1	many	CATSDLDRPYEQYF	TGTGCCACCAGTGATTTAGACAGGCCCTACGAGCAGTACTTC
.	TRBJ1-1	TRBV7-2	many	CASSLQGSLGEAFF	TGTGCCAGCAGCTTGCAGGGTTCGTTGGGTGAAGCTTTCTTT
TRBD1	TRBJ1-2	TRBV19	.	CASTPDRTNYGYTF	TGTGCCAGTACCCCGGACAGGACTAACTATGGCTACACCTTC
TRBD2	TRBJ2-7	TRBV6-2/TRBV6-3	many	CASSYSGLAGTGEQYF	TGTGCCAGCAGTTATTCTGGACTAGCGGGGACTGGAGAGCAGTACTTC
.	TRBJ2-1	TRBV4-2	many	CASTRLPSYNEQFF	TGTGCCAGCACCCGACTACCCTCCTACAATGAGCAGTTCTTC
.	TRBJ2-2	TRBV2	many	CASRTTGNTGELFF	TGTGCCAGCAGAACGACAGGGAACACCGGGGAGCTGTTTTTT
TRBD1	TRBJ2-5	TRBV20-1	few	CSARTPAGRGPEGQYF	TGCAGTGCTAGGACCCCCGCGGGCAGGGGGCCCGAGGGCCAGTACTTC
TRBD1	TRBJ2-5	TRBV7-2	many	CASSPQGRGETQYF	TGTGCCAGCAGCCCACAGGGCAGGGGGGAGACCCAGTACTTC
.	TRBJ2-3	TRBV18	.	CASSGGASTDTQYF	TGTGCCAGCTCAGGAGGGGCTAGCACAGATACGCAGTATTTT
.	TRBJ1-2	TRBV4-2	.	CASSQDREGPYGYTF	TGTGCCAGCAGCCAAGATCGTGAGGGGCCCTATGGCTACACCTTC
TRBD2	TRBJ2-1	TRBV11-2	many	CASRRTSGGETYNEQFF	TGTGCCAGCAGGCGGACTAGCGGGGGGGAAACCTACAATGAGCAGTTCTTC
.	TRBJ2-5	TRBV6-1	.	CASNQDVRGTQYF	TGTGCCAGCAATCAAGACGTCCGCGGGACCCAGTACTTC
.	TRBJ2-7	TRBV10-3	.	CAISTGYEQYF	TGTGCCATCAGCACAGGGTACGAGCAGTACTTC
.	TRBJ2-2	TRBV2	many	CAGERANTGELFF	TGTGCCGGCGAGAGAGCGAACACCGGGGAGCTGTTTTTT
.	TRBJ1-5	TRBV6-6	few	CASSYSSDYSNQPQHF	TGTGCCAGCAGTTACTCGTCGGACTATAGCAATCAGCCCCAGCATTTT
.	TRBJ2-5	TRBV11-2	many	CASSLGGEETQYF	TGTGCCAGCAGCTTAGGAGGGGAAGAGACCCAGTACTTC